This T cell receptor (beta chain) was obtained from a study of T-cell reconstitution after alpha-beta-depleted transplantation in children. Study conclusions and caveats: At one year after transplant, newly produced T cells mostly accounted for T-cell counts and diversity. Certain patients had high TCRbeta diversity at day 60, and it came from recipient T cells and thymic progenitors that survived. There were reportedly several hundred expanded graft clones from which alpha-beta T cells came about two months after transplant.

A note on this clonotype: Its antigen is as yet unknown.

Molecular barcoding with unique molecular identifiers was used for the TCRbeta library. TCRdb reprocessed the PCR reads with MiXCR, giving one entry per CDR3 protein. In the table there are about 210,000 distinct CDR3 sequences, 17% of which are singletons. This TCR was sampled from a male patient between 2 and 9 years old who had a stem cell transplant for acute lymphoblastic leukemia, so the T cells may come from the graft donor. Sequencing used PBMCs, mostly from graft donor cells, obtained 360 days after TCRalphabeta/CD19-depleted stem cell transplant.

The CDR3, as DNA: TGTGCCAGCAGCTTGACACTCTCTGGGGCCAACGTCCTGACTTTC. Translation gives CASSLTLSGANVLTF. V and J are TRBV28 and TRBJ2-6; D remains ambiguous. The CDR3 consists of 15 residues. V shed 6 bases and J shed 0 bases, with 9 bases lying between them. Germline-derived CDR1 and CDR2 are MDHEN and SYDVKM.